A single sample gave rise to the 21 T cell receptor beta chains below, sequenced in a study of T cells after yellow fever vaccination. Via MiXCR, TCRdb re-called the 5' RACE reads, giving one row per CDR3 protein. The table has about 500,000 distinct CDR3 sequences, roughly a sixth seen once. The sample consisted of PBMCs, taken 4 to 5 days after the first yellow fever vaccination. Receptor source: a young man who received the YFV17D yellow fever vaccine.

This clonotype was counted between two and nine times. The rearrangement links TRBV20-1 to TRBJ1-4; D unresolved. Germline CDR1 is DFQATT and CDR2 is SNEGSKA (reference sequence). The CDR3 is 15 residues long. Trimming left V 0 bases short and J 5 bases short, with 13 bases between. The CDR3: CSARDSGVGNEKLFF. The CDR3 coding sequence is TGCAGTGCTAGAGATTCGGGAGTAGGGAATGAAAAACTGTTTTTT.

This clonotype was seen repeatedly, ten times or more. An end of the junction does not agree with germline; a read error may underlie this. This chain connects TRBV5-1 to TRBJ1-1; tentatively, D is TRBD1 (5 bases). CDR1 is SGHRS, CDR2 YFSETQ, per germline. CDR3 length: 11 residues. CDR3 amino acids: CASSLGAEAFF. CDR3 nucleotide sequence: TGTGCCAGCAGCCTAGGGGCTGAAGCTTTCTTT.

This clonotype was detected ten times or more. The J gene is TRBJ2-1, the V gene TRBV12-3 or TRBV12-4; D is unclear. With 1 base removed from V and 10 bases from J, the gap between germline ends came to 5 bases. The CDR3 consists of 11 residues. The CDR3 DNA sequence: TGTGCCAGCAGTTTAGTCGGGGAGCAGTTCTTC. The encoded protein is CASSLVGEQFF.

The V gene is TRBV15, the J gene TRBJ1-5, with D possibly being TRBD1 (6 bases). The CDR3 runs to 16 residues. From germline, CDR1 is LNHNV and CDR2 YYDKDF (reference sequence). V was clipped by 4 bases and J by 5 bases, with 18 bases between them. CDR3 coding DNA: TGTGCCACCAGCAAACCGACGGACAGCTCGGATCAGCCCCAGCATTTT. Translation gives CATSKPTDSSDQPQHF.

This clonotype was detected many times. This chain connects TRBV3-1 to TRBJ1-1; 7 bases are a match to TRBD1. The V segment lost 0 bases and the J segment 1 base; nucleotides outside the gene matches: 5. Per the germline V gene, CDR1 is LGHDT and CDR2 is YNNKEL (reference sequence). The CDR3 has 16 amino acids. The CDR3, as DNA: TGTGCCAGCAGCCAAGATGGGACAGACCGGAACACTGAAGCTTTCTTT. This sequence encodes CASSQDGTDRNTEAFF. Based on the CDR3 plus reference TRBV3-1 and TRBJ1-1, the full variable domain is DTAVSQTPKYLVTQMGNDKSIKCEQNLGHDTMYWYKQDSKKFLKIMFSYNNKELIINETVPNRFSPKSPDKAHLNLHINSLELGDSAVYFCASSQDGTDRNTEAFFGQGTRLTVV.

The CDR3 protein is CASRSDRVGQETQYF. CDR3 sequence (DNA): TGTGCCAGCAGATCAGACAGGGTAGGGCAAGAGACCCAGTACTTC. The chain joins TRBV6-1 to TRBJ2-5; 7 bases match TRBD1. V shed 6 bases and J 2 bases; nucleotides not matched to a gene: 9. This CDR3 is built from 15 residues. Germline values: CDR1 MNHNS, CDR2 SASEGT.

This clonotype turned up a few times. J is TRBJ2-7 and V is TRBV5-6; tentative D call: TRBD1 (5 bases). This CDR3 contains 14 residues. Germline V gene data show CDR1 as SGHDT and CDR2 as YYEEEE. The V and J ends lost 2 bases and 5 bases respectively, with 14 bases between them. Written as DNA, the CDR3 is TGTGCCAGCAGCTTCTTGGGCAGGGCTGACGAGCAGTACTTC. This encodes CASSFLGRADEQYF.

The chain combines TRBV5-1 with TRBJ2-3, with D possibly TRBD2 on 5 matching bases. Per germline, CDR1 SGHRS and CDR2 YFSETQ. The V gene lost 5 bases and the J gene lost 2 bases, with 9 bases spanning the gap. The CDR3 runs 13 residues. The CDR3 coding sequence is TGCGCCAGCAGTTGGGAGAACACAGATACGCAGTATTTT. Its translation is CASSWENTDTQYF.

This clonotype has more than one count but fewer than ten. This rearrangement joins TRBV12-3 or TRBV12-4 to TRBJ1-6; 7 bases align to TRBD1. This CDR3 is built from 15 residues. Unmatched junction bases numbered 10, after V lost 5 bases and J lost 9 bases. The CDR3 is CASSPQGGAISPLHF. CDR3 bases: TGTGCCAGCAGTCCCCAAGGGGGCGCAATTTCACCCCTCCACTTT.

This clonotype turned up a few times. The chain uses TRBV12-3 or TRBV12-4 and TRBJ1-5, with TRBD1 as a possible D gene (6 bases). Trimming removed 0 bases at V and 7 bases at J, with 10 bases between. The CDR3 is 14 residues long. The CDR3 is CASSLARGSQPQHF. The CDR3 DNA is TGTGCCAGCAGTTTAGCCAGGGGTAGCCAGCCCCAGCATTTT.

This clonotype has at least ten counts. The V gene is TRBV11-2, the J gene TRBJ2-3; 15 nucleotides match TRBD2. CDR3 length equals 15 residues. Germline CDR1 reads SGHAT; CDR2 reads FQNNGV. Trimming removed 6 bases from V and 5 bases from J; junction bases left unmatched: 3. The chain's CDR3 is CASSRGLAGGDTQYF. The CDR3 DNA sequence: TGTGCCAGCAGTCGGGGACTAGCGGGGGGAGATACGCAGTATTTT.

This clonotype was seen a few times. This chain uses TRBV20-1 with TRBJ2-1; 7 bases fit TRBD2. The CDR3 has 14 residues. The V gene end was trimmed by 6 bases and the J gene end by 4 bases; junction bases not matched to a gene: 9. Germline lookup yields CDR1 DFQATT and CDR2 SNEGSKA (reference sequence). The CDR3 loop is CSACPSGVYNEQFF. In nucleotides, the CDR3 is TGCAGTGCCTGTCCTAGCGGCGTATACAATGAGCAGTTCTTC.

The chain uses TRBV29-1 and TRBJ1-4; D possibly corresponds to TRBD1 (5 bases). Germline V gene sequence: CDR1 SQVTM, CDR2 ANQGSEA. The CDR3 is 12 amino acids. The V end was cut by 6 bases, the J end by 4 bases, with 9 bases between. The CDR3 reads CSVDQGNEKLFF. The CDR3 region has the DNA TGCAGCGTGGACCAGGGTAATGAAAAACTGTTTTTT.

The chain joins TRBV7-9 to TRBJ2-7; 7 bases agree with TRBD2. The CDR3 has 15 amino acids. V dropped 6 bases and J dropped 2; count of bases not matched to a gene: 10. The germline CDR1 and CDR2 sequences are SEHNR and FQNEAQ (reference sequence). The CDR3 DNA follows: TGTGCCAGCAGTCCCTCTAGCGGTGTCCCCTACGAGCAGTACTTC. Translating it yields CASSPSSGVPYEQYF.

In DNA form, the CDR3 reads TGCGCCAGCAGCTCACCGGGACAACACATCACAGATACGCAGTATTTT. Amino acids: CASSSPGQHITDTQYF. The chain joins TRBV5-1 to TRBJ2-3; D is perhaps TRBD1 (6 bases). Trimming removed 3 bases at V and 2 bases at J, with 16 bases between. The CDR3 extends over 16 amino acids. The germline CDR1 and CDR2 sequences are SGHRS and YFSETQ.

The chain couples TRBV27 to TRBJ2-5; D assignment may be TRBD1 or TRBD2 (6 bases each). CDR3 length equals 13 residues. Trimming stripped 6 bases from V and 4 bases from J, with 12 bases between. CDR1 is MNHEY, CDR2 SMNVEV, per germline (reference sequence). The CDR3 spells CASSRSGAETQYF. In DNA form, the CDR3 reads TGTGCCAGCAGCCGCTCGGGGGCAGAGACCCAGTACTTC.

V usage is TRBV6-8 and J usage is TRBJ1-4; 8 nucleotides align to TRBD1. The V gene end was trimmed by 4 bases and the J gene end by 9 bases; junction bases not matched to a gene: 10. Germline loops: CDR1 MNHGY, CDR2 SAAAGT. This CDR3 is 15 amino acids long. CDR3 residues: CASSSHGQGGKKLFF. DNA for the CDR3: TGTGCCAGCAGTTCCCACGGACAGGGAGGGAAAAAACTGTTTTTT.

The V gene is TRBV5-1, the J gene TRBJ2-3; 9 bases agree with TRBD2. Per germline, CDR1 SGHRS and CDR2 YFSETQ. This CDR3 spans 15 amino acids. V shed 5 bases, J shed 4 bases, and the junction held 8 bases outside the gene matches. The DNA for the CDR3 is TGCGCCAGCAGTGAGGGGCTAGCGGGGCCAGATACGCAGTATTTT. It specifies CASSEGLAGPDTQYF. Full variable domain (outside the CDR3, taken from reference TRBV5-1 and TRBJ2-3): KAGVTQTPRYLIKTRGQQVTLSCSPISGHRSVSWYQQTPGQGLQFLFEYFSETQRNKGNFPGRFSGRQFSNSRSEMNVSTLELGDSALYLCASSEGLAGPDTQYFGPGTRLTVL.

The rearrangement joins TRBV28 to TRBJ2-1, with a tentative D call TRBD2 (6 bases). Germline V gene data show CDR1 as MDHEN and CDR2 as SYDVKM. This CDR3 comprises 13 residues. The V end was cut by 8 bases, the J end by 1 base, with 9 bases between. The CDR3 nucleotides read TGTGCCAGCCACGGGAGTTCCTACAATGAGCAGTTCTTC. Translation gives CASHGSSYNEQFF.

This clonotype was found a few times. The V gene is TRBV5-1, the J gene TRBJ1-1; TRBD1 might be the D (6 bases). Germline loops: CDR1 SGHRS, CDR2 YFSETQ. CDR3 length: 15 residues. The ends were cut back, 5 bases at V and 1 base at J, with 15 bases in the middle. The CDR3 is CASRWGQGWNTEAFF. The CDR3 bases are TGCGCCAGCAGATGGGGGCAGGGTTGGAACACTGAAGCTTTCTTT.

This clonotype was detected only once. The V gene is TRBV27, the J gene TRBJ2-5, with D possibly being TRBD1 or TRBD2 (5 bases each). The CDR3 runs to 18 residues. Germline V gene lookup returns CDR1 MNHEY and CDR2 SMNVEV (reference sequence). V was pared by 3 bases and J by 0 bases, with 20 bases between. DNA for the CDR3: TGTGCCAGCAGTTTTTCGAGTGGACCGGGGCGGTACCAAGAGACCCAGTACTTC. Residues: CASSFSSGPGRYQETQYF.